The 3 T cell receptor beta chains below were found in one sample sequenced in a study of early stage breast cancer tumors (dated by TCRdb to about 2017). Libraries came from the immunoSEQ multiplex PCR assay. The table was pulled from immuneACCESS by TCRdb, which kept in-frame rearrangements only. Such tables lose some clones; where checked, under half of the loss comes from unresolved V genes, and the rest has no known cause. The sample includes some 6,000 clones, with about two thirds observed a single time. The top ten hold roughly 13% of the sample. The sample taken for sequencing was normal breast tissue next to the tumor. The receptors were sampled from a person aged 55 to 75 with breast cancer.

The rearrangement uses TRBV30 and TRBJ2-7; D is undetermined. The germline V gene has CDR1 GTSNPN and CDR2 SVGIG (reference sequence). The V gene lost 4 bases and the J gene lost 2 bases, with 15 bases spanning the gap. The CDR3 extends over 14 amino acids. CDR3 DNA: TGTGCCTGGACCCCACCCGGAGCAACCTACGAGCAGTACTTC. It specifies CAWTPPGATYEQYF.

This chain joins TRBV6-5 and TRBJ1-1; TRBD1 agrees at 8 bases. The V gene end was trimmed by 6 bases and the J gene end by 1 base; junction bases not matched to a gene: 7. CDR1 and CDR2 (germline): MNHEY, SVGAGI. The length of the CDR3 is 15 residues. The DNA for the CDR3 is TGTGCCAGCAGACCCACGGGACAGGCGAACACTGAAGCTTTCTTT. It is translated as CASRPTGQANTEAFF.

The chain employs TRBV7-9 and TRBJ1-1; TRBD1 might be the D (6 bases). This CDR3 is built from 17 residues. The germline CDR1 and CDR2 sequences are SEHNR and FQNEAQ (reference sequence). V gave up 1 base and J gave up 5 bases, with 20 bases separating them. This chain's CDR3 is CASSLELVQGVGTEAFF. The CDR3 DNA reads TGTGCCAGCAGCTTAGAACTTGTACAGGGTGTGGGGACTGAAGCTTTCTTT.